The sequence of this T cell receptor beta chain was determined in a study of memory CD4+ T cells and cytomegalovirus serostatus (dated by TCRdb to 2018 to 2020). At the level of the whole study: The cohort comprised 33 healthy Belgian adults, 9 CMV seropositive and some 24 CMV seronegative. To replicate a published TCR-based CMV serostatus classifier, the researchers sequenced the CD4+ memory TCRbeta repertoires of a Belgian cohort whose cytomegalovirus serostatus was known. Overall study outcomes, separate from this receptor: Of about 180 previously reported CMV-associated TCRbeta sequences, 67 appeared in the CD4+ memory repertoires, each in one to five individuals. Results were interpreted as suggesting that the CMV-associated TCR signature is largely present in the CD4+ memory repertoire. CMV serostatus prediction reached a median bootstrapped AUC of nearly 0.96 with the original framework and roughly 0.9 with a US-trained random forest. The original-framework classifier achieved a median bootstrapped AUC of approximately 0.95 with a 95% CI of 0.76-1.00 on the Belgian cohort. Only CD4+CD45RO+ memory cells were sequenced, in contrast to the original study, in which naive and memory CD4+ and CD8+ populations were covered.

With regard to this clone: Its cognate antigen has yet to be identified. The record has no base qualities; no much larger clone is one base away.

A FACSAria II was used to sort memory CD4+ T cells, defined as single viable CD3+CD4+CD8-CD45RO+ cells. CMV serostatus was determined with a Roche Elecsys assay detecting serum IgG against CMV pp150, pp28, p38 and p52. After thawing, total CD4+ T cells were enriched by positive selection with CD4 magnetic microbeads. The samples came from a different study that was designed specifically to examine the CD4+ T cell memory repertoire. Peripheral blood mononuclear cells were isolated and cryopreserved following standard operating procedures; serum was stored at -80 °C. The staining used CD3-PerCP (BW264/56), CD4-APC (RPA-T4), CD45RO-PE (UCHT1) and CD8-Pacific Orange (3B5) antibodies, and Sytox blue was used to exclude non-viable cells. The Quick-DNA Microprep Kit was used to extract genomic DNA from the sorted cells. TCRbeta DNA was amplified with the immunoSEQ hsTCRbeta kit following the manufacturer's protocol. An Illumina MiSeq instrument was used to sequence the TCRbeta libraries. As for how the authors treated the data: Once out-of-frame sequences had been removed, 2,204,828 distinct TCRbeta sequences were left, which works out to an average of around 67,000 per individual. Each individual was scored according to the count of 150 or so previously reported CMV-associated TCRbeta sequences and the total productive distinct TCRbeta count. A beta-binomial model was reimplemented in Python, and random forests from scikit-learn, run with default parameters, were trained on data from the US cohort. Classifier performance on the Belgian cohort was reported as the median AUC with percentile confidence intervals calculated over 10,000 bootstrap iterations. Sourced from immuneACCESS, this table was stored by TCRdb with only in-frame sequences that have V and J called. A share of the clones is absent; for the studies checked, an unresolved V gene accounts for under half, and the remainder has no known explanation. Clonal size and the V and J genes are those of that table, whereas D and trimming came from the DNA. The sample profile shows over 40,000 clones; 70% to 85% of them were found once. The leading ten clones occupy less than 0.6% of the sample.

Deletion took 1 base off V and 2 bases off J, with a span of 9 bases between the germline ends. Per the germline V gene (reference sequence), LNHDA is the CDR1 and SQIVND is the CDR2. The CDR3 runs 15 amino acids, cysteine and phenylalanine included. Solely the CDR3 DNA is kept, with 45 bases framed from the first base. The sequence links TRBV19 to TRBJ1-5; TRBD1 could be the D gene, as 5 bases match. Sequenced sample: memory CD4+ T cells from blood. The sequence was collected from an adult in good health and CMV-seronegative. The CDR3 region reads CASSIVSGGNQPQHF. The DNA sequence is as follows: TGTGCCAGTAGTATAGTATCGGGGGGCAATCAGCCCCAGCATTTT.